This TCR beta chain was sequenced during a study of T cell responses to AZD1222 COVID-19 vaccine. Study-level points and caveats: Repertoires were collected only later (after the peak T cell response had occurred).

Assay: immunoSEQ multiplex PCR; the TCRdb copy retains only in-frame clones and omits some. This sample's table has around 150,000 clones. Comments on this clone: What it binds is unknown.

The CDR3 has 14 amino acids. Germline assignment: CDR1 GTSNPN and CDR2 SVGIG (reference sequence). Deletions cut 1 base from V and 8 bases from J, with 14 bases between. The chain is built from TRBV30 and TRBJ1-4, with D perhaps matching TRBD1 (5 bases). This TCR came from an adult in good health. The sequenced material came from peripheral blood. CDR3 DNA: TGTGCCTGGAGTGAGGGGATGCCGGGCGAAAAACTGTTTTTT. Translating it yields CAWSEGMPGEKLFF.